The source of this T cell receptor beta chain is a study of blood T cell repertoires in COVID-19. Repertoires were generated with immunoSEQ multiplex PCR, while TCRdb's copy carries only in-frame clones and drops some. The data show 75,000 or so clones, 80% seen once. Germline CDR1 SGHNT, CDR2 YYREEE (reference sequence). The CDR3 has 16 amino acids. V gave up 0 bases and J gave up 2 bases, with 11 bases separating them. Specimen: peripheral blood. The chain carries TRBV5-4 and TRBJ2-2, with a weak D call TRBD2 (7 bases). The sequence came from a man aged 55 to 70 with active or convalescent COVID-19. Here the CDR3 reads CASSLEGGTNTGELFF. The DNA for the CDR3 is TGTGCCAGCAGCTTGGAGGGAGGGACAAACACCGGGGAGCTGTTTTTT.